This passage covers 5 T cell receptor beta chains from one sample sequenced in a study of blood T cell repertoires in COVID-19. This table comes from immunoSEQ multiplex PCR, and its TCRdb copy is limited to in-frame clones, with some not included. This repertoire shows around 290,000 clones, roughly nine tenths found once; its top ten account for around 2.2%. Source material: peripheral blood. The receptors come from a woman aged 30 to 39 with COVID-19, enrolled during active disease.

The genes are TRBV9 and TRBJ1-1; 7 bases are a match to TRBD1. In germline, CDR1 is SGDLS, CDR2 YYNGEE. V trimming: 3 bases; J trimming: 4 bases; junction bases outside the gene matches: 9. The CDR3 sequence is 15 residues long. CDR3 sequence: CASSADRVGITEAFF. In DNA form, the CDR3 reads TGTGCCAGCAGCGCTGACAGGGTGGGAATCACTGAAGCTTTCTTT.

The V and J genes are TRBV18 and TRBJ2-1, with 9 bases identical to TRBD2. V shed 3 bases, J shed 6 bases, and the junction held 6 bases outside the gene matches. Germline values: CDR1 KGHSH, CDR2 LQKENI. CDR3 length: 15 amino acids. The CDR3 region is CASSPPGLAGNEQFF. CDR3 DNA sequence: TGTGCCAGCTCACCCCCGGGACTAGCTGGCAATGAGCAGTTCTTC.

The chain joins TRBV18 to TRBJ2-5; 16 bases match TRBD2. The length of the CDR3 is 18 residues. The V and J ends lost 0 bases and 1 base, in that order; junction bases with no gene match: 2. CDR1 and CDR2 from the germline V gene are KGHSH and LQKENI. Here the CDR3 reads CASSPPGLAGGSQETQYF. The CDR3 region has the DNA TGTGCCAGCTCACCACCGGGACTAGCGGGAGGGTCCCAAGAGACCCAGTACTTC. The whole variable domain, filled in from reference TRBV18 and TRBJ2-5, reads NAGVMQNPRHLVRRRGQEARLRCSPMKGHSHVYWYRQLPEEGLKFMVYLQKENIIDESGMPKERFSAEFPKEGPSILRIQQVVRGDSAAYFCASSPPGLAGGSQETQYFGPGTRLLVL.

The V gene is TRBV5-1, the J gene TRBJ2-1; TRBD2 matches at 11 bases. The CDR3 runs 14 residues. CDR1 is SGHRS and CDR2 is YFSETQ in the germline V gene. Trimming removed 6 bases from V and 9 bases from J; junction bases left unmatched: 8. This CDR3 is CASNIAGGQGEQFF. The CDR3 DNA is TGCGCCAGCAACATAGCGGGAGGGCAGGGTGAGCAGTTCTTC.

The CDR3 region is CASSLGRGYGYTF. For the CDR3, the DNA is TGTGCCAGCAGCCTAGGCAGGGGCTATGGCTACACCTTC. V and J are TRBV3-1 (or the pseudogene TRBV3-2) and TRBJ1-2; D might be TRBD1 (6 bases). V was shortened by 4 bases and J by 4 bases, with 10 bases between the two germline ends. This CDR3 comprises 13 residues. Germline V lookup: CDR1 LGHDT, CDR2 YNNKEL (reference sequence).